The 22 T cell receptor beta chains below were found in one sample sequenced in a study of OX40 agonist ivuxolimab in advanced cancers. Measured with immunoSEQ multiplex PCR; TCRdb has only the in-frame clones, and not every one. The sample includes fewer than 85,000 clones, roughly 90% of them seen just once. Here the sequenced sample was CD4+ or CD8+ T cells sorted from blood, taken in a trial of the OX40 agonist ivuxolimab. All receptors derive from an adult with an advanced solid tumor such as melanoma, head and neck, liver or kidney cancer.

The J gene is TRBJ2-7, the V gene TRBV2, with a tentative D call TRBD1 (5 bases). V was clipped by 11 bases and J by 1 base, with 12 bases between them. CDR1 is SNHLY, CDR2 FYNNEI, per germline. The CDR3 is 12 amino acids. CDR3: CAFKDSSYEQYF. CDR3 DNA: TGTGCCTTTAAAGACAGTTCCTACGAGCAGTACTTC.

The V and J genes are TRBV15 and TRBJ2-7; D not certain. This CDR3 has 15 amino acids. With 3 bases removed from V and 0 bases from J, the gap between germline ends came to 12 bases. Germline loops: CDR1 LNHNV, CDR2 YYDKDF (reference sequence). CDR3 residues: CATSRSSGTSYEQYF. The CDR3 DNA reads TGTGCCACCAGCAGGAGTTCAGGAACCTCCTACGAGCAGTACTTC.

The rearrangement joins TRBV6-5 to TRBJ2-1; 7 bases match TRBD1. CDR1 and CDR2 (germline): MNHEY, SVGAGI. The V gene end was trimmed by 6 bases and the J gene end by 12 bases; junction bases not matched to a gene: 11. CDR3 length: 13 residues. The chain's CDR3 is CASSYRTGGGQFF. CDR3 DNA: TGTGCCAGCAGCTACAGGACAGGTGGAGGGCAGTTCTTC.

The chain uses TRBV21-1 and TRBJ2-1; the tabulated D call, TRBD1, remains unverified against the DNA. TRBV21-1 is deemed a pseudogene. CDR3 length: 22 amino acids. This chain's CDR3 is CASSKGAILDRGLPSSYNEQFF. The CDR3 DNA sequence: TGTGCCAGCAGCAAAGGAGCGATTTTGGACAGGGGGCTCCCCAGCTCCTACAATGAGCAGTTCTTC.

The genes are TRBV6-6 and TRBJ1-1; tentative D call: TRBD1 (5 bases). The V and J ends lost 2 bases and 11 bases respectively, with 24 bases between them. The CDR3 sequence is 16 residues long. The germline V gene has CDR1 MNHNY and CDR2 SVGAGI (reference sequence). The CDR3 region is CASSYGGDEGDWRAFF. CDR3 in DNA: TGTGCCAGCAGTTACGGCGGGGACGAAGGGGATTGGCGGGCTTTCTTT.

This chain connects TRBV19 to TRBJ1-5; no clear D gene. The V end lost 5 bases, the J end lost 7 bases, and 12 bases lay between the germline ends. CDR1 is LNHDA and CDR2 is SQIVND in the germline V gene (reference sequence). This CDR3 is 13 amino acids long. Here the CDR3 DNA reads TGTGCCAGTAGTGCCATACGGTCGCAGCCCCAGCATTTT. As protein: CASSAIRSQPQHF. Drawing the rest from reference TRBV19 and TRBJ1-5, the complete variable domain is DGGITQSPKYLFRKEGQNVTLSCEQNLNHDAMYWYRQDPGQGLRLIYYSQIVNDFQKGDIAEGYSVSREKKESFPLTVTSAQKNPTAFYLCASSAIRSQPQHFGDGTRLSIL.

The rearrangement uses TRBV6-6 and TRBJ2-7, with 9 bases aligning to TRBD1. The V gene end was trimmed by 8 bases and the J gene end by 4 bases; junction bases not matched to a gene: 3. CDR3 size: 12 residues. CDR1 and CDR2 from the germline V gene are MNHNY and SVGAGI (reference sequence). CDR3 in amino acids: CASGTGPYEQYF. The CDR3, as DNA: TGTGCCAGCGGGACAGGGCCTTACGAGCAGTACTTC.

V and J are TRBV6-5 and TRBJ1-2; 8 nucleotides match TRBD1. Germline CDR1 is MNHEY and CDR2 is SVGAGI. This CDR3 is 15 amino acids long. V shed 0 bases, J shed 5 bases, and the junction held 5 bases outside the gene matches. DNA for the CDR3: TGTGCCAGCAGTTACTCGGGACAGGCTGGGTATGGCTACACCTTC. This codes for CASSYSGQAGYGYTF.

V gene TRBV7-8 combines with J gene TRBJ2-1; 9 nucleotides align to TRBD2. The CDR3 is 17 residues long. The V and J ends lost 5 bases and 5 bases, in that order; junction bases with no gene match: 13. Germline CDR1 is SGHVS and CDR2 is FQNEAQ. DNA for the CDR3: TGTGCCAGCAGCCCAATGCCTGCGGGAGGGCCGAACAATGAGCAGTTCTTC. This sequence encodes CASSPMPAGGPNNEQFF.

In this sample, this clone turned up once. The chain couples TRBV30 to TRBJ2-1; D unresolved. The CDR3 is 17 residues long. Trimming took off 2 bases at V and 0 bases at J, with 17 bases between the two ends. Per the germline V gene, CDR1 is GTSNPN and CDR2 is SVGIG (reference sequence). This CDR3 is CAWSNGSKGPSYNEQFF. The CDR3 DNA follows: TGTGCCTGGAGTAACGGGTCGAAAGGGCCCTCCTACAATGAGCAGTTCTTC.

The V gene is TRBV18, the J gene TRBJ2-7; no clear D gene. The germline V and J ends were trimmed by 2 bases and 3 bases, with 11 bases remaining between them. Germline V gene sequence: CDR1 KGHSH, CDR2 LQKENI. The CDR3 contains 14 residues. Here the CDR3 reads CASSPVPQGYEQYF. For the CDR3, the DNA is TGTGCCAGCTCACCAGTCCCCCAAGGCTACGAGCAGTACTTC.

V usage is TRBV13 and J usage is TRBJ1-2; TRBD1 agrees at 7 bases. Germline assignment: CDR1 PRHDT and CDR2 FYEKMQ (reference sequence). This CDR3 comprises 12 residues. The trim removed 5 bases at V and 4 bases at J, leaving 1 base unmatched. The CDR3 sequence: CASSRQGYGYTF. CDR3 in DNA: TGTGCCAGCAGCCGACAGGGCTATGGCTACACCTTC.

The V call is TRBV2, the J call TRBJ2-3, with 10 bases fitting TRBD2. With V trimmed by 5 bases and J by 4 bases, 3 bases remained unmatched. Germline V gives CDR1 SNHLY, CDR2 FYNNEI. The CDR3 is 14 residues long. The CDR3 protein is CASSSLAGADTQYF. The CDR3 region has the DNA TGTGCCAGCAGTTCGCTAGCGGGAGCAGATACGCAGTATTTT.

This sequence joins TRBV6-1 and TRBJ2-3, with D uncertain. V was pared by 6 bases and J by 10 bases, with 8 bases between. This CDR3 has 10 amino acids. The germline gives CDR1 MNHNS, CDR2 SASEGT. Here the CDR3 reads CASRGSSQYF. The CDR3 nucleotides are TGTGCCAGCAGGGGGTCTTCGCAGTATTTT.

There are a few counts of this clone. The chain carries TRBV19 and TRBJ1-5; possibly TRBD1 for D (6 bases). This CDR3 is built from 13 residues. In germline, CDR1 is LNHDA, CDR2 SQIVND (reference sequence). V lost 6 bases and J lost 7, with 13 bases in between. The CDR3 coding sequence is TGTGCCAGTAGCCTCTCGAGGGGGCAGCCCCAGCATTTT. Amino acid sequence: CASSLSRGQPQHF.

The genes are TRBV10-1 and TRBJ1-5, with D perhaps matching TRBD1 (5 bases). CDR3 length: 14 residues. Trimming took off 2 bases at V and 5 bases at J, with 10 bases between the two ends. CDR1 and CDR2 (germline): WNHNN, SYGVQD (reference sequence). The CDR3 DNA follows: TGCGCCAGCAGTGAGGCGACACAGGATCAGCCCCAGCATTTT. Protein product: CASSEATQDQPQHF.

This chain connects TRBV28 to TRBJ1-1; D possibly corresponds to TRBD1 (6 bases). Germline V gives CDR1 MDHEN, CDR2 SYDVKM. Trimming stripped 4 bases from V and 2 bases from J, with 14 bases between. This CDR3 is 15 amino acids long. The CDR3 coding sequence is TGTGCCAGCAGTTCCCTCGGACAGTCAAACACTGAAGCTTTCTTT. This gives the protein CASSSLGQSNTEAFF. Together with reference TRBV28 and TRBJ1-1, the CDR3 gives the full variable domain: DVKVTQSSRYLVKRTGEKVFLECVQDMDHENMFWYRQDPGLGLRLIYFSYDVKMKEKGDIPEGYSVSREKKERFSLILESASTNQTSMYLCASSSLGQSNTEAFFGQGTRLTVV.

This sequence joins TRBV10-3 and TRBJ2-7, with D perhaps TRBD2 (5 bases). V shed 4 bases and J shed 0 bases, with 16 bases lying between them. This CDR3 region has 16 residues. CDR1 is ENHRY, CDR2 SYGVKD, per germline. The CDR3 spells CAISVVGGQSSYEQYF. CDR3 nucleotides: TGTGCCATCAGTGTAGTAGGCGGGCAAAGCTCCTACGAGCAGTACTTC.

The V call is TRBV5-4, the J call TRBJ2-6; the match to TRBD1 covers 7 bases. The CDR3 has 14 residues. With V trimmed by 4 bases and J by 12 bases, 10 bases remained unmatched. Germline CDR1 reads SGHNT; CDR2 reads YYREEE (reference sequence). The CDR3 loop is CASSVTGAPGVLTF. CDR3 nucleotides: TGTGCCAGCAGCGTAACAGGGGCGCCAGGCGTCCTGACTTTC.

The V gene is TRBV19, the J gene TRBJ2-5, with 9 bases aligning to TRBD2. V lost 5 bases, J lost 7 bases, and 14 bases stayed unmatched. This CDR3 is 16 amino acids long. Germline V CDR1 and CDR2: LNHDA, SQIVND (reference sequence). Here the CDR3 reads CASSSAGTSRGGTQYF. Here the CDR3 DNA reads TGTGCCAGTAGTTCGGCCGGGACTAGCCGGGGTGGGACCCAGTACTTC. Filled out from reference TRBV19 and TRBJ2-5, the complete variable domain reads DGGITQSPKYLFRKEGQNVTLSCEQNLNHDAMYWYRQDPGQGLRLIYYSQIVNDFQKGDIAEGYSVSREKKESFPLTVTSAQKNPTAFYLCASSSAGTSRGGTQYFGPGTRLLVL.

The chain combines TRBV6-5 with TRBJ2-2; TRBD1 matches 7 bases. Germline CDR1 is MNHEY and CDR2 is SVGAGI. The V gene end was trimmed by 3 bases and the J gene end by 7 bases; junction bases not matched to a gene: 5. CDR3 length equals 14 residues. The CDR3 region has the DNA TGTGCCAGCAGTTATGACAGGGCTGGCGGGGAGCTGTTTTTT. This sequence encodes CASSYDRAGGELFF.

CDR3 coding DNA: TGTGCCAGCAGTTGGGGGGCCACAGATACGCAGTATTTT. Its protein is CASSWGATDTQYF. The V call is TRBV28, the J call TRBJ2-3; the D gene could be TRBD1 or TRBD2 (6 bases each). Germline CDR1 MDHEN, CDR2 SYDVKM. V was shortened by 4 bases and J by 2 bases, with 7 bases between the two germline ends. This CDR3 spans 13 amino acids.